What follows describes a single T cell receptor (beta chain). Its antigen is not identified. V lost 3 bases, J lost 5 bases, and 4 bases stayed unmatched. Germline V gene lookup returns CDR1 SGHRS and CDR2 YFSETQ. The CDR3 has 14 residues. The data were produced by immunoSEQ multiplex PCR, yet TCRdb's version contains in-frame clones alone and is incomplete. The sample lists roughly 100,000 clones; approximately 90% were seen once. This specimen comes from a study of T cell responses to AZD1222 COVID-19 vaccine. The study, taken as a whole, reports: CD4 TCRs associated with vaccination spanned spike, dominating at 160-218 and 743-854. Once two AZD1222 doses were given, Spike-specific TCR breadth and depth went up.

The source of this sequence is an adult in good health. Sequenced here: peripheral blood, sampled on day 0 of AZD1222 vaccination. The J gene is TRBJ2-7, the V gene TRBV5-1; TRBD2 agrees at 11 bases. DNA for the CDR3: TGCGCCAGCAGCTCCATAGCGGGAGGGGACGAGCAGTACTTC. Its translation: CASSSIAGGDEQYF.